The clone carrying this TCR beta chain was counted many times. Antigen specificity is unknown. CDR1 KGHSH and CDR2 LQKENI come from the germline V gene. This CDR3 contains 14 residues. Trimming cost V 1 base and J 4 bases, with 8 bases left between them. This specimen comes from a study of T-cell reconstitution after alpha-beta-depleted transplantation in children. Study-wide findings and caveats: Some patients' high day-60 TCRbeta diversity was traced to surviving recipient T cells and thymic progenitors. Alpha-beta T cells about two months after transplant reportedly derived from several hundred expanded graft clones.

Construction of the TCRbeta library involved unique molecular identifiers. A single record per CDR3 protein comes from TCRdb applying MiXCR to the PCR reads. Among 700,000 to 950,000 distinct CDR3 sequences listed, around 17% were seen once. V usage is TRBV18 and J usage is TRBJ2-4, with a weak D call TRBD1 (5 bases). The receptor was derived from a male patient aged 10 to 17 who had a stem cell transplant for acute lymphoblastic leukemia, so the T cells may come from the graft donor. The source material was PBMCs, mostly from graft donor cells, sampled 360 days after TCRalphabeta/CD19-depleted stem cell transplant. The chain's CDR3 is CASSPLAGKNIQYF. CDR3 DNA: TGTGCCAGCTCACCACTAGCAGGGAAAAACATTCAGTACTTC.